Below are 5 T cell receptor beta chains sequenced from a single sample in a study of cytomegalovirus exposure and HLA in healthy donors. Using immunoSEQ multiplex PCR, the repertoire was profiled, and TCRdb retains in-frame clones only, with some absent. The sample lists some 130,000 clones, roughly nine tenths seen once, with 1% to 1.5% in the top ten. The sequenced material came from PBMCs. The receptors derive from a woman between 18 and 29 years old in good health and CMV-seronegative.

V is TRBV5-1 and J is TRBJ1-6, with 10 bases lining up with TRBD1. Germline-derived CDR1 and CDR2 are SGHRS and YFSETQ. Losses at the gene ends were 4 bases for V and 10 bases for J; bases not matched to a gene: 8. The CDR3 is 15 residues long. The CDR3: CASSPGTGVGSPLHF. CDR3 bases: TGCGCCAGCAGCCCGGGGACAGGGGTCGGCTCACCCCTCCACTTT. Combining the CDR3 with reference TRBV5-1 and TRBJ1-6 gives the whole variable domain KAGVTQTPRYLIKTRGQQVTLSCSPISGHRSVSWYQQTPGQGLQFLFEYFSETQRNKGNFPGRFSGRQFSNSRSEMNVSTLELGDSALYLCASSPGTGVGSPLHFGNGTRLTVT.

The rearrangement joins TRBV29-1 to TRBJ1-2, with 7 bases identical to TRBD1. There are 13 residues in the CDR3. Germline CDR1 reads SQVTM; CDR2 reads ANQGSEA. V gave up 4 bases and J gave up 4 bases; unmatched junction bases: 6. The CDR3 sequence: CSVGRAGGYGYTF. The DNA for the CDR3 is TGCAGCGTTGGACGCGCAGGGGGCTATGGCTACACCTTC.

This rearrangement joins TRBV18 to TRBJ1-1; no firm D call. Trimming left V 6 bases short and J 1 base short, with 9 bases between. Per germline, CDR1 KGHSH and CDR2 LQKENI. The CDR3 is 13 amino acids. The CDR3 protein is CASSLQQNTEAFF. The DNA for the CDR3 is TGTGCCAGCTCCCTCCAACAGAACACTGAAGCTTTCTTT.

The rearrangement uses TRBV10-2 and TRBJ1-1, with a tentative D call TRBD1 (5 bases). CDR3 length equals 12 residues. Germline-derived CDR1 and CDR2 are WSHSY and SAAADI. Trimming left V 8 bases short and J 8 bases short, with 15 bases between. The CDR3 sequence is CASRGSTIEAFF. The DNA of the CDR3 is TGCGCCAGCCGGGGGTCGACTATCGAAGCTTTCTTT.

This clone was observed a single time. V and J are TRBV4-1 and TRBJ1-2; possibly TRBD1 for D (6 bases). The germline V gene encodes CDR1 MGHRA and CDR2 YSYEKL. This CDR3 spans 15 amino acids. The germline V and J ends were trimmed by 3 bases and 2 bases, with 13 bases remaining between them. For the CDR3, the DNA is TGCGCCAGCAGCCACCCGGCACAGGGCAACTATGGCTACACCTTC. Protein: CASSHPAQGNYGYTF.